These 29 T cell receptor beta chains originate from one sample sequenced in a study of blood T cell repertoires in COVID-19. Here immunoSEQ multiplex PCR was the method, and the copy in TCRdb shows in-frame clones only, minus some. The table includes approximately 150,000 clones, approximately 90% detected once. Specimen: peripheral blood. The origin of the receptors is a young man with COVID-19, enrolled during active disease.

The rearrangement joins TRBV6-5 to TRBJ2-7; TRBD1 agrees at 7 bases. This CDR3 is 13 amino acids long. Germline V gene sequence: CDR1 MNHEY, CDR2 SVGAGI. V shed 6 bases, J shed 3 bases, and the junction held 5 bases outside the gene matches. CDR3 DNA: TGTGCCAGCAGCCGGGACAGCCGCTACGAGCAGTACTTC. It is translated as CASSRDSRYEQYF.

V usage is TRBV21-1 and J usage is TRBJ1-4; TRBD1, the table's D call, lacks a check against the DNA. TRBV21-1 constitutes a pseudogene. The CDR3 contains 15 residues. The CDR3 spells CASSNARTGTGKLFF. The CDR3, as DNA: TGTGCCAGCAGCAACGCTAGGACAGGGACGGGAAAACTGTTTTTT.

This chain connects TRBV9 to TRBJ2-7; D call uncertain. Deletions cut 0 bases from V and 0 bases from J, with 13 bases between. Germline assignment: CDR1 SGDLS and CDR2 YYNGEE. There are 16 residues in the CDR3. Here the CDR3 reads CASSVGPSPTSYEQYF. The CDR3, as DNA: TGTGCCAGCAGCGTAGGGCCCTCCCCAACCTCCTACGAGCAGTACTTC.

The chain has TRBV7-2 and TRBJ2-3; D not certain. Trimming pared 2 bases from V and 4 bases from J, leaving 13 bases between. Germline-derived CDR1 and CDR2 are SGHTA and FQGNSA. This CDR3 spans 15 amino acids. The DNA for the CDR3 is TGTGCCAGCAGCTTAAGCGCCGGAGCTGCAGATACGCAGTATTTT. It translates to CASSLSAGAADTQYF.

The chain is built from TRBV6-2 or TRBV6-3 and TRBJ2-2; D is uncertain. Trimming removed 2 bases from V and 7 bases from J, with 8 bases in between. Germline CDR1 MNHEY, CDR2 SVGEGT. The CDR3 consists of 13 residues. The CDR3: CASSYVENGELFF. CDR3 sequence (DNA): TGTGCCAGCAGTTACGTCGAGAACGGGGAGCTGTTTTTT.

The CDR3: CASSGRGTEDPGNTIYF. CDR3 nucleotide sequence: TGTGCCAGCAGCGGTAGGGGGACAGAAGACCCTGGAAACACCATATATTTT. The chain joins TRBV9 to TRBJ1-3; 7 bases are shared with TRBD1. Germline trimming cut 3 bases from V and 2 bases from J; bases unmatched to any gene: 11. This CDR3 comprises 17 residues. Germline V gene data show CDR1 as SGDLS and CDR2 as YYNGEE.

The chain links TRBV11-3 to TRBJ1-2; D possibly corresponds to TRBD1 (6 bases). The CDR3 has 16 amino acids. The ends were cut back, 0 bases at V and 4 bases at J, with 15 bases in the middle. From germline, CDR1 is SGHNT and CDR2 YENEEA. The CDR3 spells CASSLDDTGPTYGYTF. The DNA of the CDR3 is TGTGCCAGCAGCTTAGATGATACAGGGCCTACCTATGGCTACACCTTC.

The chain joins TRBV7-2 to TRBJ1-2; possible D gene TRBD1, 6 bases. Trimming shortened V by 4 bases and J by 7 bases, and 16 bases separated the two germline ends. CDR3 size: 14 residues. Per germline, CDR1 SGHTA and CDR2 FQGNSA. Here the CDR3 reads CASSSRQAEGGYTF. For the CDR3, the DNA is TGTGCCAGCAGCTCTCGACAGGCCGAAGGTGGCTACACCTTC. The complete variable domain, with remaining parts taken from reference TRBV7-2 and TRBJ1-2, reads GAGVSQSPSNKVTEKGKDVELRCDPISGHTALYWYRQSLGQGLEFLIYFQGNSAPDKSGLPSDRFSAERTGGSVSTLTIQRTQQEDSAVYLCASSSRQAEGGYTFGSGTRLTVV.

The chain is built from TRBV7-2 and TRBJ2-1; TRBD2 matches 9 bases. The CDR3 loop spans 16 amino acids. The germline gives CDR1 SGHTA, CDR2 FQGNSA. V lost 5 bases and J lost 2; bases outside the gene matches: 7. The CDR3 nucleotides read TGTGCCAGCAGCCCCATAGCGGGAGCCGCCTACAATGAGCAGTTCTTC. It yields the protein CASSPIAGAAYNEQFF.

This clone was counted once. The J gene is TRBJ2-6, the V gene TRBV6-1; maybe TRBD1 (6 bases). The V and J ends lost 3 bases and 1 base respectively, with 13 bases between them. Germline CDR1 reads MNHNS; CDR2 reads SASEGT. The CDR3 contains 17 residues. The CDR3 sequence is CASSELGGVSGANVLTF. CDR3 coding DNA: TGTGCCAGCAGTGAGTTAGGGGGAGTTTCTGGGGCCAACGTCCTGACTTTC.

This clone was observed once. In DNA form, the CDR3 reads TGTGCCAGCAGTTTAAACTTTCGGTTCCAGCCCCAGCATTTT. Translating it yields CASSLNFRFQPQHF. The chain has TRBV27 and TRBJ1-5; the D is unclear. Per the germline V gene, CDR1 is MNHEY and CDR2 is SMNVEV (reference sequence). The CDR3 runs to 14 residues. Trimming took off 2 bases at V and 7 bases at J, with 12 bases between the two ends.

The chain recombines TRBV19 with TRBJ2-7; TRBD2 matches at 8 bases. Germline V gene lookup returns CDR1 LNHDA and CDR2 SQIVND (reference sequence). The CDR3 runs to 15 residues. V was clipped by 4 bases and J by 2 bases; unmatched bases: 7. The CDR3 nucleotides are TGTGCCAGTAGTAAAACTAGCGGCCATCCCTACGAGCAGTACTTC. Its protein is CASSKTSGHPYEQYF.

This clone was found once. One end of the junction is discordant with germline, which a read error may explain. The V and J genes are TRBV4-3 and TRBJ2-7; D is possibly TRBD1 (6 bases). Germline-derived CDR1 and CDR2 are LGHNA and YSLEER. The CDR3 is 16 amino acids. CDR3 amino acids: CASSQGFKGVSDEQYF. The CDR3 nucleotides read TGCGCCAGCAGCCAAGGATTCAAGGGGGTCTCCGACGAGCAGTACTTC.

This clone was detected once. The chain combines TRBV9 with TRBJ2-1, with 11 bases lining up with TRBD2. The V gene end was trimmed by 0 bases and the J gene end by 9 bases; junction bases not matched to a gene: 8. The germline CDR1 and CDR2 sequences are SGDLS and YYNGEE. This CDR3 is built from 16 residues. The CDR3 DNA reads as TGTGCCAGCAGCGTAGACACTAGCGGGAGAGGAACTGAGCAGTTCTTC. This codes for CASSVDTSGRGTEQFF.

The rearrangement joins TRBV7-8 to TRBJ2-2, with 12 bases lining up with TRBD2. The CDR3 is 18 residues long. Germline CDR1 reads SGHVS; CDR2 reads FQNEAQ. The ends lost 5 bases at V and 0 bases at J; junction bases unmatched: 7. DNA for the CDR3: TGTGCCAGCAGCCGCCGGTGGACTAGCGGGACGAACACCGGGGAGCTGTTTTTT. It translates to CASSRRWTSGTNTGELFF.

The chain joins TRBV11-3 to TRBJ2-1, with 12 bases matching TRBD1. This CDR3 has 16 residues. Trimming cost V 5 bases and J 7 bases; bases outside gene matches: 9. CDR1 is SGHNT, CDR2 YENEEA, per germline. This CDR3 is CASSPGTGGAWNEQFF. In DNA form, the CDR3 reads TGTGCCAGCAGCCCCGGGACAGGGGGCGCGTGGAATGAGCAGTTCTTC.

The V gene is TRBV15, the J gene TRBJ2-5; weak D call: TRBD2 (6 bases). Trimming cost V 5 bases and J 0 bases, with 19 bases left between them. The CDR3 consists of 17 residues. Germline V gives CDR1 LNHNV, CDR2 YYDKDF (reference sequence). The DNA for the CDR3 is TGTGCCACCAGCTCCCCCCTAGGGGCGGGGTACCAAGAGACCCAGTACTTC. It is translated as CATSSPLGAGYQETQYF.

This clone was observed once. The genes are TRBV7-9 and TRBJ2-1; tentatively, D is TRBD2 (6 bases). CDR3 size: 16 residues. V shed 5 bases and J shed 4 bases, with 18 bases lying between them. Germline V lookup: CDR1 SEHNR, CDR2 FQNEAQ (reference sequence). The CDR3 sequence is CASSAPAGGWYNEQFF. The CDR3 nucleotides are TGTGCCAGCAGCGCCCCGGCCGGGGGATGGTACAATGAGCAGTTCTTC.

Concerning this clone itself: The final CDR3 position lacks the conserved phenylalanine or tryptophan, pointing to a likely read error. Because the CDR3's place on the DNA is in doubt, the DNA is left out and the CDR3 is given as listed by TCRdb. The chain has TRBV2 and TRBJ2-4; no check of the table's D call, TRBD2, against the DNA was made. The CDR3 length is 12 residues, termini included. Germline loops: CDR1 SNHLY, CDR2 FYNNEI. CDR3: CASSVRDGTHLL.

The chain links TRBV3-1 (or the pseudogene TRBV3-2) to TRBJ2-2; D gene unclear. V was trimmed by 1 base and J by 8 bases, leaving 5 bases between them. Germline V gene lookup returns CDR1 LGHDT and CDR2 YNNKEL (reference sequence). The CDR3 runs to 12 residues. CDR3 sequence reads: CASSQGAGELFF. CDR3 DNA sequence: TGTGCCAGCAGCCAAGGAGCGGGGGAGCTGTTTTTT.

The chain couples TRBV7-2 to TRBJ2-2; 9 positions agree with TRBD1. The CDR3 extends over 15 amino acids. V lost 5 bases and J lost 4; bases outside the gene matches: 5. Looked up from germline, CDR1 is SGHTA and CDR2 is FQGNSA. In DNA form, the CDR3 reads TGTGCCAGCAGCCCCGGGACAGGGTTCACCGGGGAGCTGTTTTTT. Amino acid sequence: CASSPGTGFTGELFF.

This clone was seen only a few times. The chain is built from TRBV14 and TRBJ2-1; 13 bases match TRBD2. This CDR3 has 15 residues. CDR1 is SGHDN, CDR2 FVKESK, per germline. The J segment lost 2 bases and the V segment lost 5 bases, leaving 0 bases of the junction unmatched. Here the CDR3 DNA reads TGTGCCAGCAGCGGACTAGCGGGAGCCTACAATGAGCAGTTCTTC. Its translation is CASSGLAGAYNEQFF. The complete variable domain, with remaining parts taken from reference TRBV14 and TRBJ2-1, reads EAGVTQFPSHSVIEKGQTVTLRCDPISGHDNLYWYRRVMGKEIKFLLHFVKESKQDESGMPNNRFLAERTGGTYSTLKVQPAELEDSGVYFCASSGLAGAYNEQFFGPGTRLTVL.

CDR3 DNA sequence: TGTGCCAGTCCCCGGGACTACCAAGAGACCCAGTACTTC. Protein sequence: CASPRDYQETQYF. The V gene is TRBV2, the J gene TRBJ2-5, with D perhaps TRBD2 (6 bases). Trimming removed 9 bases at V and 0 bases at J, with 11 bases between. Germline V gene lookup returns CDR1 SNHLY and CDR2 FYNNEI. The CDR3 has 13 amino acids.

The chain uses TRBV9 and TRBJ2-5, with TRBD2 as a possible D gene (5 bases). V was trimmed by 5 bases and J by 8 bases, leaving 10 bases between them. Germline CDR1 and CDR2: SGDLS and YYNGEE. This CDR3 is built from 11 residues. The CDR3 nucleotides read TGTGCCAGCAGTTCGGGGTCTACCCAGTACTTC. Its translation is CASSSGSTQYF. Full variable domain (missing parts from reference TRBV9 and TRBJ2-5): DSGVTQTPKHLITATGQRVTLRCSPRSGDLSVYWYQQSLDQGLQFLIQYYNGEERAKGNILERFSAQQFPDLHSELNLSSLELGDSALYFCASSSGSTQYFGPGTRLLVL.

The chain is built from TRBV19 and TRBJ2-7, with 7 bases fitting TRBD2. Germline values: CDR1 LNHDA, CDR2 SQIVND (reference sequence). V lost 7 bases, J lost 5 bases, and 11 bases stayed unmatched. The CDR3 has 14 amino acids. The CDR3 DNA is TGTGCCAGTAAGGCTTGGGGGGGATCTAACGAGCAGTACTTC. Its protein is CASKAWGGSNEQYF.

As DNA, the CDR3 is TGCAGCGTTGGACAGGGTACATATGGCTACACCTTC. Translation gives CSVGQGTYGYTF. The V and J genes are TRBV29-1 and TRBJ1-2; 7 bases map to TRBD1. Germline V CDR1 and CDR2: SQVTM, ANQGSEA. After removal of 4 bases from V and 5 bases from J, the junction contained 4 bases not matched to a gene. The CDR3 is 12 amino acids.

This clone was counted only a few times. The DNA of the CDR3 is TGTGCCAGCATCGCAGGATGGTATCCAAACACCATATATTTT. This gives the protein CASIAGWYPNTIYF. The chain has TRBV6-5 and TRBJ1-3; the D is unclear. Trimming removed 7 bases at V and 6 bases at J, with 16 bases between. Germline CDR1 is MNHEY and CDR2 is SVGAGI. The CDR3 contains 14 residues.

J is TRBJ2-2 and V is TRBV7-2; 13 bases are shared with TRBD2. Losses at the gene ends were 10 bases for V and 4 bases for J; bases not matched to a gene: 12. The CDR3 is made up of 17 amino acids. From germline, CDR1 is SGHTA and CDR2 FQGNSA. DNA of the CDR3: TGTGCCACAGCTCAAGGGACTAGCGGGATTGGCACCGGGGAGCTGTTTTTT. This translates into CATAQGTSGIGTGELFF.

The chain recombines TRBV2 with TRBJ1-3; 7 bases agree with TRBD1. J was trimmed by 3 bases and V by 10 bases; bases with no gene match: 6. The CDR3 spans 13 residues. Germline CDR1 and CDR2: SNHLY and FYNNEI. CDR3 sequence reads: CAIGQVFGNTIYF. CDR3 coding DNA: TGTGCCATAGGACAGGTTTTTGGAAACACCATATATTTT. Using reference TRBV2 and TRBJ1-3 for the parts outside the CDR3, the full variable domain is EPEVTQTPSHQVTQMGQEVILRCVPISNHLYFYWYRQILGQKVEFLVSFYNNEISEKSEIFDDQFSVERPDGSNFTLKIRSTKLEDSAMYFCAIGQVFGNTIYFGEGSWLTVV.